The source of this T cell receptor beta chain is a study of beta chain features in type 1 diabetes. V shed 7 bases and J shed 0 bases, with 10 bases lying between them. The CDR3 has 13 amino acids. In germline, CDR1 is ENHRY, CDR2 SYGVKD. Heparinised blood was drawn once per donor, averaging approximately 0.12 L. Reverse transcribing all isolated RNA meant expressed TCRB transcripts were sequenced. The assay was immunoSEQ multiplex PCR, and TCRdb's table has in-frame clones only and misses some. The table has about 660,000 clones, over 13% seen once. This clone was found a few times. Its antigen is not known. The same CDR3 also results from other DNA sequences found in this sample. Broader study findings: The study found moderately but significantly shorter TCRB CDR3s in all four CD4+ subsets of Type 1 diabetes patients.

The chain joins TRBV10-3 to TRBJ2-7, with unresolved D. Sequences were obtained from naive CD4+ T cells from blood. This sequence originates from a man in his late teens or twenties with type 1 diabetes. CDR3 in amino acids: CAITGTSSYEQYF. CDR3 coding DNA: TGTGCCATCACGGGCACGAGCTCCTACGAGCAGTACTTC.